One sample yielded the 25 T cell receptor beta chains listed below, sequenced in a study of radiotherapy plus CTLA-4 blockade in lung cancer. Generated by immunoSEQ multiplex PCR, the TCRdb table keeps only in-frame clones and is missing some. The sample holds tens of thousands of clones, 72% seen once. Sequences were derived from peripheral blood, sampled from a patient treated with radiotherapy plus ipilimumab. Source of these receptors: a human donor with non-small cell lung cancer who had stable disease on radiotherapy plus ipilimumab.

The chain recombines TRBV12-2 with TRBJ1-5. TRBV12-2 is given as a pseudogene. The CDR3 spans 15 residues. DNA of the CDR3: TGTGCAAGTCGCGGGATCGGGGGATGCAATCAGCCCCAGCATTTT. Translation: CASRGIGGCNQPQHF.

The J gene is TRBJ1-5, the V gene TRBV7-2, with D tentatively TRBD1 (6 bases). The germline V gene has CDR1 SGHTA and CDR2 FQGNSA. Deletions cut 6 bases from V and 0 bases from J, with 21 bases between. CDR3 length: 18 residues. CDR3 coding DNA: TGTGCCAGCAGTTCCCGACGGGGGGCTGGGGGTAGCAATCAGCCCCAGCATTTT. Its translation: CASSSRRGAGGSNQPQHF.

This clone was seen a single time. The chain combines TRBV11-2 with TRBJ2-3, with D tentatively TRBD1 (5 bases). The CDR3 is 15 residues long. V lost 5 bases and J lost 0, with 12 bases in between. The V gene's germline CDR1 is SGHAT and CDR2 FQNNGV. CDR3 residues: CASSLETDSTDTQYF. CDR3 nucleotides: TGTGCCAGCAGCCTCGAGACAGACAGCACAGATACGCAGTATTTT.

This chain links TRBV19 with TRBJ1-5, with D perhaps TRBD1 (6 bases). Per germline, CDR1 LNHDA and CDR2 SQIVND (reference sequence). This CDR3 comprises 14 residues. V was shortened by 9 bases and J by 2 bases, with 14 bases between the two germline ends. The CDR3 nucleotides are TGTGCCAGGCTCTTAGGGGGACGCAATCAGCCCCAGCATTTT. The encoded protein is CARLLGGRNQPQHF.

The gene calls are TRBV9 and TRBJ1-2; 7 bases line up with TRBD1. The CDR3 has 15 residues. The germline gives CDR1 SGDLS, CDR2 YYNGEE. Unmatched junction bases numbered 3, after V lost 0 bases and J lost 1 base. In DNA form, the CDR3 reads TGTGCCAGCAGCGTAGAGACAGGGCATAACTATGGCTACACCTTC. Amino acids: CASSVETGHNYGYTF.

The J gene is TRBJ1-6, the V gene TRBV10-1, with D perhaps TRBD1 (5 bases). CDR1 and CDR2 from the germline V gene are WNHNN and SYGVQD (reference sequence). The V gene lost 8 bases and the J gene lost 7 bases, with 27 bases spanning the gap. This CDR3 has 18 residues. CDR3 loop: CASPGGREQGVRNSPLHF. CDR3 in DNA: TGCGCCAGCCCGGGCGGTAGAGAGCAGGGCGTGAGGAATTCACCCCTCCACTTT.

The chain is built from TRBV4-1 and TRBJ2-3, with D possibly being TRBD2 (6 bases). Germline V gene sequence: CDR1 MGHRA, CDR2 YSYEKL. This CDR3 region has 15 residues. V lost 1 base to trimming and J lost 3 bases, with 11 bases between them. The CDR3 coding sequence is TGCGCCAGCAGCCAAGTCGCGGGAAGGACAGATACGCAGTATTTT. It translates to CASSQVAGRTDTQYF.

The chain has TRBV6-6 and TRBJ2-1; D is perhaps TRBD2 (5 bases). Trimming pared 2 bases from V and 5 bases from J, leaving 10 bases between. Germline V gene lookup returns CDR1 MNHNY and CDR2 SVGAGI (reference sequence). This CDR3 has 14 amino acids. CDR3 nucleotides: TGTGCCAGCAGTTACAACGGACTTGACAATGAGCAGTTCTTC. Residues: CASSYNGLDNEQFF.

This chain uses TRBV5-8 with TRBJ1-2, with D maybe TRBD1 (5 bases). The germline CDR1 and CDR2 sequences are SGHTS and YDEGEE. The V gene lost 0 bases and the J gene lost 3 bases, with 9 bases spanning the gap. The CDR3 runs 14 residues. CDR3 loop: CASSLATAYYGYTF. CDR3 nucleotide sequence: TGTGCCAGCAGCTTGGCGACAGCTTACTATGGCTACACCTTC.

The chain carries TRBV7-2 and TRBJ2-6, with D uncertain. V lost 5 bases and J 0 bases, leaving 8 bases between the germline ends. The CDR3 totals 15 residues. Germline lookup yields CDR1 SGHTA and CDR2 FQGNSA. The CDR3 DNA sequence: TGTGCCAGCAGCCGAGAGAGCTCTGGGGCCAACGTCCTGACTTTC. It encodes CASSRESSGANVLTF.

The chain has TRBV6-4 and TRBJ2-2; D may be TRBD1 (5 bases). Per germline, CDR1 MRHNA and CDR2 SNTAGT. The CDR3 contains 13 residues. The V end was cut by 2 bases, the J end by 4 bases, with 5 bases between. The CDR3 region is CASSDQGTGELFF. In nucleotides, the CDR3 is TGTGCCAGCAGTGACCAGGGCACCGGGGAGCTGTTTTTT.

V gene TRBV5-4 combines with J gene TRBJ2-1; 10 nucleotides agree with TRBD2. The V gene end was trimmed by 4 bases and the J gene end by 5 bases; junction bases not matched to a gene: 6. The CDR3 totals 15 residues. The germline CDR1 and CDR2 sequences are SGHNT and YYREEE (reference sequence). CDR3 DNA: TGTGCCAGCAGCCCCAGCGGGGGGGCCGACAATGAGCAGTTCTTC. This gives the protein CASSPSGGADNEQFF.

The chain has TRBV5-6 and TRBJ2-1; TRBD1 aligns across 9 bases. The ends lost 2 bases at V and 3 bases at J; junction bases unmatched: 3. The CDR3 is made up of 15 amino acids. In germline, CDR1 is SGHDT, CDR2 YYEEEE. The CDR3 DNA reads as TGTGCCAGCAGCTTACCGGGACAGGGCTACAATGAGCAGTTCTTC. It is translated as CASSLPGQGYNEQFF.

This clone occurred a few times. The chain joins TRBV21-1 to TRBJ2-7; TRBD2 is the table's D call and was not checked against the DNA. TRBV21-1 constitutes a pseudogene. The CDR3 is 12 amino acids. The CDR3 is CASDTGAYEQYF. The CDR3 region has the DNA TGTGCCAGCGATACCGGGGCCTACGAGCAGTACTTC.

This chain uses TRBV5-6 with TRBJ1-3; D is unresolved. This CDR3 region has 15 residues. Trimming stripped 1 base from V and 4 bases from J, with 12 bases between. The germline V gene has CDR1 SGHDT and CDR2 YYEEEE. This chain's CDR3 is CASSLPAGSGNTIYF. The CDR3, as DNA: TGTGCCAGCAGCTTGCCTGCCGGGTCCGGAAACACCATATATTTT.

The V call is TRBV5-4, the J call TRBJ1-1; perhaps TRBD1 as D (5 bases). Trimming took 4 bases from V and 1 from J, leaving 11 bases between them. This CDR3 contains 14 residues. CDR1 is SGHNT, CDR2 YYREEE, per germline (reference sequence). CDR3: CASSIRQTNTEAFF. The DNA of the CDR3 is TGTGCCAGCAGCATTAGACAGACGAACACTGAAGCTTTCTTT. The whole variable domain, remainder taken from reference TRBV5-4 and TRBJ1-1, is ETGVTQSPTHLIKTRGQQVTLRCSSQSGHNTVSWYQQALGQGPQFIFQYYREEENGRGNFPPRFSGLQFPNYSSELNVNALELDDSALYLCASSIRQTNTEAFFGQGTRLTVV.

V is TRBV5-4 and J is TRBJ2-7; 7 positions match TRBD2. Trimming cost V 2 bases and J 2 bases; bases outside gene matches: 10. The CDR3 is 16 residues long. The germline V gene encodes CDR1 SGHNT and CDR2 YYREEE (reference sequence). The CDR3 DNA is TGTGCCAGCAGCTTTGGTTTAGCGGGTCGCACCTACGAGCAGTACTTC. It is translated as CASSFGLAGRTYEQYF.

This clone appeared a few times. The genes are TRBV7-6 and TRBJ2-2; 8 nucleotides agree with TRBD2. CDR3 length equals 17 residues. V shed 2 bases, J shed 4 bases, and the junction held 9 bases outside the gene matches. The germline gives CDR1 SGHVS, CDR2 FNYEAQ. The CDR3 nucleotides are TGTGCCAGCAGCTTACGGCGGCCCGGGGGGGGCACCGGGGAGCTGTTTTTT. Its translation: CASSLRRPGGGTGELFF.

V is TRBV30 and J is TRBJ1-5; 7 bases are a match to TRBD1. CDR3 length: 15 residues. V lost 2 bases and J lost 1; bases outside the gene matches: 5. The germline V gene has CDR1 GTSNPN and CDR2 SVGIG (reference sequence). CDR3 sequence: CAWSLDRVSNQPQHF. The CDR3 bases are TGTGCCTGGAGTCTTGACAGGGTAAGCAATCAGCCCCAGCATTTT.

V usage is TRBV6-7 and J usage is TRBJ1-4; D is possibly TRBD1 (5 bases). TRBV6-7 counts as an open reading frame of uncertain function. The V end was cut by 2 bases, the J end by 8 bases, with 18 bases between. The CDR3 covers 16 residues. Here the CDR3 reads CASSYPNPRVGEKLFF. The CDR3 DNA reads as TGTGCCAGCAGTTACCCGAACCCCAGGGTCGGGGAAAAACTGTTTTTT.

This chain joins TRBV19 and TRBJ2-3; D is unclear. The germline V gene has CDR1 LNHDA and CDR2 SQIVND (reference sequence). The CDR3 consists of 14 residues. Trimming took off 3 bases at V and 4 bases at J, with 11 bases between the two ends. The CDR3 nucleotides are TGTGCCAGTAGTATCAGGCGTCGCCCAGATACGCAGTATTTT. Translated, it gives CASSIRRRPDTQYF.

CDR3 in DNA: TGTGCCAGCAGCTTGGGGGGGACAGGGGACTATGGCTACACCTTC. Protein sequence: CASSLGGTGDYGYTF. The chain carries TRBV5-6 and TRBJ1-2, with 10 bases fitting TRBD1. Germline V lookup: CDR1 SGHDT, CDR2 YYEEEE. J gave up 3 bases and V 0 bases, and 2 bases lay outside the gene matches. This CDR3 spans 15 amino acids.

The CDR3 bases are TGTGCCAGCAGTGAGCAAGCCGGGACAGCAACCCGTGGCTACACCTTC. This gives the protein CASSEQAGTATRGYTF. J is TRBJ1-2 and V is TRBV6-4; TRBD1 aligns across 7 bases. The CDR3 has 16 amino acids. V lost 3 bases and J lost 7; bases outside the gene matches: 14. Looked up from germline, CDR1 is MRHNA and CDR2 is SNTAGT.

The chain links TRBV11-2 to TRBJ2-1; 10 bases are a match to TRBD2. Germline CDR1 reads SGHAT; CDR2 reads FQNNGV. The length of the CDR3 is 15 residues. V was clipped by 5 bases and J by 7 bases; unmatched bases: 8. The DNA for the CDR3 is TGTGCCAGCAGCGCCCTAGCGGGGGATGGAAATGAGCAGTTCTTC. It is translated as CASSALAGDGNEQFF.

This rearrangement joins TRBV2 to TRBJ2-7, with D possibly matching TRBD1 (5 bases). CDR3 size: 15 residues. The V gene's germline CDR1 is SNHLY and CDR2 FYNNEI. V was shortened by 5 bases and J by 7 bases, with 21 bases between the two germline ends. CDR3: CASSTPSVGKGEQYF. As DNA, the CDR3 is TGTGCCAGCAGTACCCCTTCCGTAGGAAAGGGGGAGCAGTACTTC. Full variable domain (outside the CDR3, taken from reference TRBV2 and TRBJ2-7): EPEVTQTPSHQVTQMGQEVILRCVPISNHLYFYWYRQILGQKVEFLVSFYNNEISEKSEIFDDQFSVERPDGSNFTLKIRSTKLEDSAMYFCASSTPSVGKGEQYFGPGTRLTVT.